The rows below give T cell receptor beta chains drawn from one sample of a study of T-cell memory formation after mild COVID-19. TCRdb analysed the 5' RACE reads with MiXCR anew, one entry per CDR3 protein. The sample holds under 250,000 distinct CDR3 sequences, 10% to 13% seen once. Sample: PBMCs or a T cell subset sorted from them (not recorded which). These TCRs come from a man between 18 and 35 years old who had mild COVID-19 (a few samples of this study predate the infection). Cell type and time point are not known. CDR3s include the opening cysteine and the closing phenylalanine or tryptophan. D genes are given only for firm matches. Clone size is given for some rows only: seen once, a few or many times, or a class if the clone is expanded.

v_call	clone_size	j_call	d_call	cdr3_aa	cdr3_nt
TRBV28	few	TRBJ2-1	.	CASAPPTRRDEQFF	TGTGCCAGCGCTCCTCCGACTAGACGGGATGAGCAGTTCTTC
TRBV20-1	.	TRBJ1-5	.	CSARTADQPQHF	TGCAGTGCTAGAACAGCTGATCAGCCCCAGCATTTT
TRBV7-2	many	TRBJ2-4	.	CASSLAAGVDIQYF	TGTGCCAGCAGCTTAGCCGCAGGGGTGGACATTCAGTACTTC
TRBV5-5	.	TRBJ1-5	TRBD1	CASSSGTGQLPQHF	TGTGCCAGCAGCTCCGGGACAGGGCAGCTGCCCCAGCATTTT
TRBV29-1	.	TRBJ1-1	TRBD1	CSVHFDRGLTEAFF	TGCAGCGTACATTTCGACAGGGGGCTCACTGAAGCTTTCTTT
TRBV5-1	.	TRBJ1-2	.	CASAEGSFLYGYTF	TGCGCCAGCGCCGAGGGCAGCTTCCTCTATGGCTACACCTTC
TRBV20-1	.	TRBJ2-3	TRBD2	CSARGTSGGPNTQYF	TGCAGTGCTAGAGGGACTAGCGGGGGCCCTAATACGCAGTATTTT
TRBV20-1	.	TRBJ2-7	.	CSARTGRATYEQYF	TGCAGTGCTAGGACGGGCAGGGCTACCTACGAGCAGTACTTC
TRBV3-1	.	TRBJ1-1	.	CASSQASNTEAFF	TGTGCCAGCAGCCAGGCTTCGAACACTGAAGCTTTCTTT
TRBV12-3/TRBV12-4	few	TRBJ2-5	TRBD2	CASSSGLAGTETQYF	TGTGCCAGCAGTTCCGGACTAGCGGGGACGGAGACCCAGTACTTC
TRBV12-3/TRBV12-4	.	TRBJ1-3	.	CASRPSGAADTIYF	TGTGCCAGCAGGCCCTCCGGGGCAGCAGACACCATATATTTT
TRBV20-1	once	TRBJ2-5	TRBD1	CSASPGTGGETQYF	TGCAGTGCTAGCCCGGGGACAGGTGGGGAGACCCAGTACTTC
TRBV9	.	TRBJ2-3	TRBD2	CASSEGLAGGRDTQYF	TGTGCCAGCAGCGAGGGACTAGCGGGGGGAAGGGATACGCAGTATTTT
TRBV5-1	.	TRBJ2-1	.	CASSLEAPPYNEQFF	TGCGCCAGCAGCTTGGAGGCCCCCCCGTACAATGAGCAGTTCTTC
TRBV4-1	.	TRBJ2-5	.	CASSRLMTETQYF	TGCGCCAGCAGCCGCCTTATGACGGAGACCCAGTACTTC
TRBV3-1	.	TRBJ2-7	TRBD1	CASSQSLSPGQGFRYEQYF	TGTGCCAGCAGCCAAAGTTTAAGCCCCGGACAGGGTTTCCGCTACGAGCAGTACTTC
TRBV5-1	few	TRBJ2-2	TRBD2	CASGHSRGGNGELFF	TGCGCCAGCGGCCACAGCCGGGGGGGAAACGGGGAGCTGTTTTTT
TRBV7-2	.	TRBJ2-1	.	CASSPRLEQFF	TGTGCCAGCAGCCCGAGGTTAGAGCAGTTCTTC
TRBV20-1	.	TRBJ2-4	.	CSVLDLAKNIQYF	TGCAGTGTCCTTGACCTAGCCAAAAACATTCAGTACTTC
TRBV6-5	few	TRBJ1-6	.	CASRVQLGYNSPLHF	TGTGCCAGCAGAGTACAATTGGGGTATAATTCACCCCTCCACTTT
TRBV13	few	TRBJ1-2	TRBD1	CASSNPGQGRGYTF	TGTGCCAGCAGCAATCCGGGACAGGGTCGTGGCTACACCTTC
TRBV3-1	once	TRBJ2-1	TRBD2	CASSQAGLAGGRHEQFF	TGTGCCAGCAGCCAAGCGGGACTAGCGGGGGGCAGGCATGAGCAGTTCTTC
TRBV7-2	few	TRBJ1-2	.	CASSLRSDGYTF	TGTGCCAGCAGCTTAAGGTCGGATGGCTACACCTTC
TRBV4-2	.	TRBJ1-1	.	CASSQGPGTLNTEAFF	TGTGCCAGCAGCCAAGGCCCAGGGACGTTGAACACTGAAGCTTTCTTT
TRBV20-1	.	TRBJ1-1	.	CSALRDMNTEAFF	TGCAGTGCTCTAAGGGACATGAACACTGAAGCTTTCTTT
TRBV6-5	few	TRBJ1-3	.	CASSYGSGTGNTIYF	TGTGCCAGCAGTTACGGCTCAGGGACGGGAAACACCATATATTTT
TRBV4-3	.	TRBJ1-1	.	CASSEWVTGDTEAFF	TGCGCCAGCAGCGAATGGGTCACCGGTGACACTGAAGCTTTCTTT
TRBV4-2	few	TRBJ2-5	TRBD2	CASSQVGGGQETQYF	TGTGCCAGCAGCCAAGTTGGCGGGGGGCAAGAGACCCAGTACTTC
TRBV7-2	few	TRBJ2-2	.	CASSPGGPGTGELFF	TGTGCCAGCAGCCCGGGGGGCCCGGGTACCGGGGAGCTGTTTTTT
TRBV29-1	many	TRBJ2-5	TRBD2	CSVDIVGGAQETQYF	TGCAGCGTTGATATTGTCGGGGGGGCCCAAGAGACCCAGTACTTC
TRBV2	.	TRBJ2-3	.	CASSEVTQYF	TGTGCCAGCAGTGAAGTTACGCAGTATTTT
TRBV6-2/TRBV6-3	few	TRBJ2-3	TRBD2	CASNLGLAVDTQYF	TGTGCCAGCAACCTCGGCCTAGCGGTAGATACGCAGTATTTT